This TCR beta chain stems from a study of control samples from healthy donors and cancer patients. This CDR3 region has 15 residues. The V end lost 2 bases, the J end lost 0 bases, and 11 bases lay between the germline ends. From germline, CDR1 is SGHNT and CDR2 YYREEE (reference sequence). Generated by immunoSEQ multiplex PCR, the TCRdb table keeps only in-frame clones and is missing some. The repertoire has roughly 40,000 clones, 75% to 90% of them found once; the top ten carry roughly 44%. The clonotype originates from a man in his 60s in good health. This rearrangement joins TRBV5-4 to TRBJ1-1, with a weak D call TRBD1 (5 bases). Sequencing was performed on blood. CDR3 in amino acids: CASSFYGHLNTEAFF. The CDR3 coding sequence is TGTGCCAGCAGCTTTTACGGACACCTGAACACTGAAGCTTTCTTT. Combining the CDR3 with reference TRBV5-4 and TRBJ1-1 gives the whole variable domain ETGVTQSPTHLIKTRGQQVTLRCSSQSGHNTVSWYQQALGQGPQFIFQYYREEENGRGNFPPRFSGLQFPNYSSELNVNALELDDSALYLCASSFYGHLNTEAFFGQGTRLTVV.